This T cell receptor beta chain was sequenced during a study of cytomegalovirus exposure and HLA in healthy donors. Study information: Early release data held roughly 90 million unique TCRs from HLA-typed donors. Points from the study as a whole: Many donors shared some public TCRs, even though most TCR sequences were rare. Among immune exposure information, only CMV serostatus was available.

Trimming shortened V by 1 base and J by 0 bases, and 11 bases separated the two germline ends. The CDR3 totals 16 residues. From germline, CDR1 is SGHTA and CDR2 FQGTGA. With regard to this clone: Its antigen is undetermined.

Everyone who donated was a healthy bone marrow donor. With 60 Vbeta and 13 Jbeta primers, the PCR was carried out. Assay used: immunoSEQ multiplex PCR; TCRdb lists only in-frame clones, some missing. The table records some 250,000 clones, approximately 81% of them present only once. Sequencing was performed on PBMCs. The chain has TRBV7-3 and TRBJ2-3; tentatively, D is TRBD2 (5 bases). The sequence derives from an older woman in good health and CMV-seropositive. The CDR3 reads CASSLRRPGSTDTQYF. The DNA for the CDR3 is TGTGCCAGCAGCTTAAGGAGGCCCGGTAGCACAGATACGCAGTATTTT.